The rows below give T cell receptor beta chains drawn from one sample of a study of identical twins. TCRdb re-derived calls from the 5' RACE reads in MiXCR, one entry per CDR3 protein. The sample shows 200,000 to 250,000 distinct CDR3 sequences, around 8% of them seen only once. The same data also contributed to another study, on yellow fever vaccine responses in identical twins.

The sequencing sample was made of memory (CD45RO+) T cells sorted from blood. These TCRs come from a woman aged 18-29 years in good health. Both conserved end residues are part of each CDR3. The order of the fields is clone size, D gene, J gene, V gene, CDR3 DNA, CDR3 protein. A D gene is named only where the DNA matches it firmly. Some rows mark clone size as missing; the rest say once, few, many or name a class of expanded clone.

many,NA,TRBJ2-1,TRBV6-1,TGTGCCAGCAGTAAAGGGACGGCCACCTACAATGAGCAGTTCTTC,CASSKGTATYNEQFF
NA,NA,TRBJ1-1,TRBV6-1,TGTGCCAGCAGTCCGACGGGACCAAACACTGAAGCTTTCTTT,CASSPTGPNTEAFF
NA,TRBD1,TRBJ1-4,TRBV5-1,TGCGCCAGCAGGCGGGACAGGGGGTCTAACGAAAAACTGTTTTTT,CASRRDRGSNEKLFF
many,TRBD2,TRBJ2-5,TRBV6-2/TRBV6-3,TGTGCCAGCAGCCGTGGGAGGGAACAAGAGACCCAGTACTTC,CASSRGREQETQYF
many,NA,TRBJ1-5,TRBV5-6,TGTGCCAGCAGCTTACGAACCAATCAGCCCCAGCATTTT,CASSLRTNQPQHF
NA,TRBD2,TRBJ2-1,TRBV7-3,TGTGCCAGCAGTCCACAGGTAGCGGGATCTCTCAATGAGCAGTTCTTC,CASSPQVAGSLNEQFF
few,NA,TRBJ2-2,TRBV6-6,TGTGCCAGCACGTCAGGGCCCGGGGAGCTGTTTTTT,CASTSGPGELFF
NA,NA,TRBJ1-2,TRBV29-1,TGCAGCGTTATAACCCCGAGGGTGGAGGAACAGGGAAGCTATGGCTACACCTTC,CSVITPRVEEQGSYGYTF
NA,TRBD1,TRBJ2-2,TRBV5-1,TGCGCCAGCAAAAGACAGGGGGTGTACACCGGGGAGCTGTTTTTT,CASKRQGVYTGELFF
many,NA,TRBJ1-2,TRBV5-1,TGCGCCAGCAGGGAGAGAACAGGGTTTAACTATGGCTACACCTTC,CASRERTGFNYGYTF
few,TRBD2,TRBJ2-1,TRBV7-2,TGTGCCAGCAGGTTAGCGGGGGAGAAGCAGTTCTTC,CASRLAGEKQFF
NA,TRBD1,TRBJ1-6,TRBV5-1,TGCGCCAGCAGTATTGCGCAGGGGGAAGGTTCACCCCTCCACTTT,CASSIAQGEGSPLHF
few,NA,TRBJ2-2,TRBV5-1,TGCGCCAGCAGCAGGTGGTCCCCGAACACCGGGGAGCTGTTTTTT,CASSRWSPNTGELFF
many,NA,TRBJ2-2,TRBV24-1,TGTGCCACTAGTAATTTTGGACCCACGAACACCGGGGAGCTGTTTTTT,CATSNFGPTNTGELFF
many,TRBD2,TRBJ2-1,TRBV7-8,TGTGCCAGCAGCCCGACTAGCGGGACCGACAATGAGCAGTTCTTC,CASSPTSGTDNEQFF
few,TRBD2,TRBJ2-5,TRBV20-1,TGCAGTGCTACTTATGGACTAGCGGGAGGAGGGGCCCAGTACTTC,CSATYGLAGGGAQYF
NA,NA,TRBJ2-7,TRBV4-2,TGTGCCAGCAGCTCGCTGGGTGGGGCTTTGGCCTACGAGCAGTACTTC,CASSSLGGALAYEQYF
many,NA,TRBJ1-5,TRBV4-1,TGCGCCAGCAGCCAAGTTGGGAGGGACAATCAGCCCCAGCATTTT,CASSQVGRDNQPQHF
NA,TRBD1,TRBJ2-3,TRBV5-1,TGCGCCAGCAGCCTAGAAATCGGACAGGGGCAGTATTTT,CASSLEIGQGQYF
NA,NA,TRBJ1-5,TRBV20-1,TGCAGTGCTCCAGATCGGGGGGCCGGTCAGCCCCAGCATTTT,CSAPDRGAGQPQHF
NA,NA,TRBJ2-7,TRBV3-1,TGTGCCAGCAGCCAAGGGGGGGTCGGAGCCGAGCAGTACTTC,CASSQGGVGAEQYF
few,NA,TRBJ1-2,TRBV14,TGTGCCAGCAGCCAAGATTTACGGTATGGCTACACCTTC,CASSQDLRYGYTF
NA,NA,TRBJ1-1,TRBV28,TGTGCCAGCAGGAGACAGGCCATGAACACTGAAGCTTTCTTT,CASRRQAMNTEAFF
NA,TRBD2,TRBJ2-7,TRBV28,TGTGCCAGCTCGAAAGCGGGAGTTCGCGAGCAGTACTTC,CASSKAGVREQYF
many,TRBD2,TRBJ2-2,TRBV7-2,TGTGCCAGCACAGGGGGACTAGCGGGAGGCACCGGGGAGCTGTTTTTT,CASTGGLAGGTGELFF
many,NA,TRBJ2-2,TRBV28,TGTGCCAGCAGTCCCCCGCTGAACACCGGGGAGCTGTTTTTT,CASSPPLNTGELFF
few,NA,TRBJ2-2,TRBV9,TGTGCCAGCAGCGTGGACAGCTTATACACCGGGGAGCTGTTTTTT,CASSVDSLYTGELFF
many,NA,TRBJ2-2,TRBV9,TGTGCCAGCAGCGTATCCGGGGTTACCGGGGAGCTGTTTTTT,CASSVSGVTGELFF
few,NA,TRBJ2-4,TRBV7-9,TGTGCCAGCAGCTTACCAGGGGAGGCCAAAAACATTCAGTACTTC,CASSLPGEAKNIQYF
NA,TRBD1,TRBJ1-2,TRBV5-1,TGCGCCAGCAGCTATGGACAGGAAGGATACTATGGCTACACCTTC,CASSYGQEGYYGYTF
many,TRBD2,TRBJ2-2,TRBV15,TGTGCCGTCGGAGATGCGGGAGACACCGGGGAGCTGTTTTTT,CAVGDAGDTGELFF
many,NA,TRBJ2-3,TRBV29-1,TGCAGCGTTGAATTGTCCCCAGATACGCAGTATTTT,CSVELSPDTQYF
many,NA,TRBJ2-1,TRBV29-1,TGCAGCGTCATAAGGACTGTGAACTACAATGAGCAGTTCTTC,CSVIRTVNYNEQFF
NA,NA,TRBJ2-1,TRBV11-2,TGTGCCAGCAGCTTATCCAGATACAATGAGCAGTTCTTC,CASSLSRYNEQFF
NA,TRBD1,TRBJ1-5,TRBV12-3/TRBV12-4,TGTGCCAGCAGCGACAGGGGGCTTCAGCCCCAGCATTTT,CASSDRGLQPQHF
NA,TRBD1,TRBJ2-1,TRBV24-1,TGTGCCACCAGTGACTACCTTACAGGGGGCAATGAGCAGTTCTTC,CATSDYLTGGNEQFF
many,TRBD1,TRBJ2-3,TRBV6-1,TGTGCCAGCAGTCCGAAAGCTGGACAGGGGGCTTATACGCAGTATTTT,CASSPKAGQGAYTQYF
few,NA,TRBJ2-3,TRBV21-1,TGTGCCAGCAGCCGCGGAGAAGGGACAGATACGCAGTATTTT,CASSRGEGTDTQYF
many,NA,TRBJ2-5,TRBV27,TGTGCCAGCAGTTGGGACTTACAAGAGACCCAGTACTTC,CASSWDLQETQYF
few,NA,TRBJ2-1,TRBV27,TGTGCCAGCAGGCCCCGGGGGTACCATGAGCAGTTCTTC,CASRPRGYHEQFF